This entry lists 18 T cell receptor beta chains sequenced from one sample in a study of cytomegalovirus exposure and HLA in healthy donors. TCRdb keeps only in-frame clones here, not all; method: immunoSEQ multiplex PCR. The sample includes a few hundred thousand clones, roughly 87% seen only once; the top ten take approximately 3%. Sequences were obtained from PBMCs. These receptors were taken from a woman in her twenties or thirties in good health and CMV-seronegative.

The gene calls are TRBV7-2 and TRBJ1-2; D is possibly TRBD1 (6 bases). Germline values: CDR1 SGHTA, CDR2 FQGNSA. The CDR3 contains 14 residues. Deletions cut 5 bases from V and 1 base from J, with 11 bases between. CDR3 coding DNA: TGTGCCAGCAGCCGGGACACAAATAACTATGGCTACACCTTC. As protein: CASSRDTNNYGYTF.

The chain uses TRBV29-1 and TRBJ2-7, with no clear D. Trimming took off 5 bases at V and 1 base at J, with 9 bases between the two ends. Germline V CDR1 and CDR2: SQVTM, ANQGSEA. This CDR3 spans 12 amino acids. In nucleotides, the CDR3 is TGCAGCGTTTATACAACTTCCTACGAGCAGTACTTC. Residues: CSVYTTSYEQYF.

This rearrangement joins TRBV11-2 to TRBJ2-6; D is undetermined. Germline CDR1 and CDR2: SGHAT and FQNNGV. V lost 6 bases and J lost 1, with 10 bases in between. This CDR3 is built from 15 residues. The CDR3 protein is CASRSPGSGANVLTF. CDR3 nucleotide sequence: TGTGCCAGCAGATCCCCCGGATCTGGGGCCAACGTCCTGACTTTC.

The chain links TRBV28 to TRBJ2-3, with D maybe TRBD2 (5 bases). Trimming stripped 8 bases from V and 4 bases from J, with 16 bases between. Germline V gives CDR1 MDHEN, CDR2 SYDVKM. The CDR3 runs 14 residues. The CDR3 protein is CASAYMRAPDTQYF. CDR3 nucleotides: TGTGCCAGCGCATACATGAGGGCCCCAGATACGCAGTATTTT. Full variable domain (rest looked up from reference TRBV28 and TRBJ2-3): DVKVTQSSRYLVKRTGEKVFLECVQDMDHENMFWYRQDPGLGLRLIYFSYDVKMKEKGDIPEGYSVSREKKERFSLILESASTNQTSMYLCASAYMRAPDTQYFGPGTRLTVL.

The chain uses TRBV29-1 and TRBJ2-1, with TRBD2 matching 11 bases. This CDR3 comprises 14 residues. The V segment lost 1 base and the J segment 8 bases; nucleotides outside the gene matches: 4. Germline CDR1 SQVTM, CDR2 ANQGSEA. CDR3 region: CSVEGLAGRYEQFF. The DNA of the CDR3 is TGCAGCGTTGAAGGACTAGCGGGAAGGTATGAGCAGTTCTTC.

CDR3 residues: CASRKEGQPEQYF. In DNA, the CDR3 is TGTGCCAGCAGGAAAGAGGGACAGCCAGAGCAGTACTTC. The rearrangement uses TRBV5-4 and TRBJ2-7, with TRBD1 identical over 7 bases. The ends lost 5 bases at V and 7 bases at J; junction bases unmatched: 9. The CDR3 totals 13 residues. Germline V gives CDR1 SGHNT, CDR2 YYREEE (reference sequence).

V usage is TRBV7-2 and J usage is TRBJ1-2; TRBD1 agrees at 10 bases. The ends lost 4 bases at V and 3 bases at J; junction bases unmatched: 8. Per germline, CDR1 SGHTA and CDR2 FQGNSA. The CDR3 runs 16 residues. Here the CDR3 reads CASSSEDRGYYYGYTF. CDR3 nucleotide sequence: TGTGCCAGCAGCTCAGAGGACAGGGGGTATTACTATGGCTACACCTTC.

This sequence joins TRBV5-4 and TRBJ1-5, with D maybe TRBD1 (6 bases). This CDR3 contains 14 residues. The V gene lost 3 bases and the J gene lost 6 bases, with 13 bases spanning the gap. Germline-derived CDR1 and CDR2 are SGHNT and YYREEE (reference sequence). This chain's CDR3 is CASSSTGSGQPQHF. CDR3 coding DNA: TGTGCCAGCAGCTCGACAGGAAGTGGTCAGCCCCAGCATTTT.

The rearrangement joins TRBV30 to TRBJ2-7; D gene ambiguous. The CDR3 contains 14 residues. From germline, CDR1 is GTSNPN and CDR2 SVGIG (reference sequence). V shed 0 bases and J shed 3 bases, with 12 bases lying between them. CDR3 region: CAWSVPGFGYEQYF. The CDR3 DNA reads as TGTGCCTGGAGTGTACCAGGTTTTGGCTACGAGCAGTACTTC. Supplemented by reference TRBV30 and TRBJ2-7, the full variable domain reads SQTIHQWPATLVQPVGSPLSLECTVEGTSNPNLYWYRQAAGRGLQLLFYSVGIGQISSEVPQNLSASRPQDRQFILSSKKLLLSDSGFYLCAWSVPGFGYEQYFGPGTRLTVT.

J is TRBJ2-6 and V is TRBV7-9, with no clear D. The CDR3 is 13 residues long. The germline gives CDR1 SEHNR, CDR2 FQNEAQ (reference sequence). The germline V and J ends were trimmed by 8 bases and 2 bases, with 7 bases remaining between them. DNA for the CDR3: TGTGCCAGCCGAGATCCTGGGGCCAACGTCCTGACTTTC. This encodes CASRDPGANVLTF.

The chain recombines TRBV9 with TRBJ2-2; TRBD1 aligns across 7 bases. The CDR3 spans 15 residues. Germline trimming cut 4 bases from V and 3 bases from J; bases unmatched to any gene: 6. Germline V gene data show CDR1 as SGDLS and CDR2 as YYNGEE. The CDR3 sequence: CASSLPGTDTGELFF. CDR3 DNA sequence: TGTGCCAGCAGCTTACCAGGGACAGACACCGGGGAGCTGTTTTTT. Filled out from reference TRBV9 and TRBJ2-2, the complete variable domain reads DSGVTQTPKHLITATGQRVTLRCSPRSGDLSVYWYQQSLDQGLQFLIQYYNGEERAKGNILERFSAQQFPDLHSELNLSSLELGDSALYFCASSLPGTDTGELFFGEGSRLTVL.

V and J are TRBV28 and TRBJ2-7, with TRBD2 matching over 9 bases. V dropped 7 bases and J dropped 0; count of bases not matched to a gene: 7. The V gene's germline CDR1 is MDHEN and CDR2 SYDVKM. This CDR3 contains 15 residues. The CDR3 DNA reads as TGTGCCAGCACCCTTAGCGGGAGCCACTCCTACGAGCAGTACTTC. Its protein product is CASTLSGSHSYEQYF. Using reference TRBV28 and TRBJ2-7 for the parts outside the CDR3, the full variable domain is DVKVTQSSRYLVKRTGEKVFLECVQDMDHENMFWYRQDPGLGLRLIYFSYDVKMKEKGDIPEGYSVSREKKERFSLILESASTNQTSMYLCASTLSGSHSYEQYFGPGTRLTVT.

V gene TRBV28 combines with J gene TRBJ2-2; no clear D gene. CDR3 length: 15 amino acids. V lost 3 bases and J 4 bases, leaving 12 bases between the germline ends. CDR1 and CDR2 (germline): MDHEN, SYDVKM. The CDR3 here is CASSFGIPGTGELFF. The DNA for the CDR3 is TGTGCCAGCAGTTTTGGGATCCCGGGCACCGGGGAGCTGTTTTTT. Variable domain in full (rest from reference TRBV28 and TRBJ2-2): DVKVTQSSRYLVKRTGEKVFLECVQDMDHENMFWYRQDPGLGLRLIYFSYDVKMKEKGDIPEGYSVSREKKERFSLILESASTNQTSMYLCASSFGIPGTGELFFGEGSRLTVL.

The rearrangement uses TRBV28 and TRBJ2-4; weak D call: TRBD2 (5 bases). Trimming took off 6 bases at V and 9 bases at J, with 15 bases between the two ends. Germline V lookup: CDR1 MDHEN, CDR2 SYDVKM. This CDR3 contains 13 residues. CDR3 sequence: CASSKLTTSIQYF. CDR3 DNA sequence: TGTGCCAGCAGCAAATTGACTACCTCCATTCAGTACTTC.

The chain combines TRBV9 with TRBJ1-1; weak D call: TRBD1 (6 bases). Trimming took off 2 bases at V and 6 bases at J, with 20 bases between the two ends. The germline V gene encodes CDR1 SGDLS and CDR2 YYNGEE. The CDR3 spans 16 residues. CDR3 coding DNA: TGTGCCAGCAGCGTGGAGGGGGGGCTGATCGGCTCTGAAGCTTTCTTT. Translating it yields CASSVEGGLIGSEAFF.

The genes are TRBV15 and TRBJ1-4, with 10 nucleotides matching TRBD1. With 0 bases clipped from V and 11 bases from J, the junction kept 6 bases outside the gene matches. The CDR3 length is 15 residues. Germline CDR1 is LNHNV and CDR2 is YYDKDF (reference sequence). The CDR3 nucleotides are TGTGCCACCAGCAGAGAGGGGACAGGGGAAATTAAACTGTTTTTT. Translation gives CATSREGTGEIKLFF.

V is TRBV6-5 and J is TRBJ2-7, with D tentatively TRBD1 (6 bases). V was trimmed by 5 bases and J by 0 bases, leaving 8 bases between them. The CDR3 spans 13 residues. Per germline, CDR1 MNHEY and CDR2 SVGAGI. The CDR3: CASSRTVSYEQYF. The CDR3 coding sequence is TGTGCCAGCAGTAGGACAGTCTCCTACGAGCAGTACTTC.

The chain combines TRBV7-2 with TRBJ2-5; possibly TRBD1 for D (6 bases). This CDR3 has 13 amino acids. Germline CDR1 reads SGHTA; CDR2 reads FQGNSA. The V end lost 6 bases, the J end lost 4 bases, and 12 bases lay between the germline ends. CDR3 region: CASRDGGRETQYF. The CDR3 DNA reads as TGTGCCAGCAGAGATGGGGGCCGAGAGACCCAGTACTTC. Supplemented by reference TRBV7-2 and TRBJ2-5, the full variable domain reads GAGVSQSPSNKVTEKGKDVELRCDPISGHTALYWYRQSLGQGLEFLIYFQGNSAPDKSGLPSDRFSAERTGGSVSTLTIQRTQQEDSAVYLCASRDGGRETQYFGPGTRLLVL.